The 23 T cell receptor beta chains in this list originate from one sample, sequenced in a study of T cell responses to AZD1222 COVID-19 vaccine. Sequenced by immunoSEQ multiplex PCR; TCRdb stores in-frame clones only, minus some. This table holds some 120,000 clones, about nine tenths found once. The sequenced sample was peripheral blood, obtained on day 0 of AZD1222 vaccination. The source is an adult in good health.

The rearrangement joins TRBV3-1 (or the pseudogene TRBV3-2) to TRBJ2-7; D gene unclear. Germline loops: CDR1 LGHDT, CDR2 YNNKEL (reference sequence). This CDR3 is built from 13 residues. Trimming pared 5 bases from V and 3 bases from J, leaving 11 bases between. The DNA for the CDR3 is TGTGCCAGCAGCGGGATAACGGACTACGAGCAGTACTTC. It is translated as CASSGITDYEQYF.

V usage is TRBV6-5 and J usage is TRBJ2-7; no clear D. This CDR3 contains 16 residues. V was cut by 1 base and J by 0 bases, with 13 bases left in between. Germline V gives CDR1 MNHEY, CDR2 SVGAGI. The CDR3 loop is CASSYFPVGSSYEQYF. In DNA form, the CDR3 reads TGTGCCAGCAGTTACTTCCCTGTGGGTAGCTCCTACGAGCAGTACTTC.

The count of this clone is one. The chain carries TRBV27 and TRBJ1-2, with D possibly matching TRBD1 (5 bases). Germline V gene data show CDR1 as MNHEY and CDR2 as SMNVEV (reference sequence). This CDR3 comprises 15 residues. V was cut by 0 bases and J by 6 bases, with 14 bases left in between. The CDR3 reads CASSLSTGRANGYTF. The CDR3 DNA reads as TGTGCCAGCAGTTTATCGACTGGCAGGGCAAATGGCTACACCTTC.

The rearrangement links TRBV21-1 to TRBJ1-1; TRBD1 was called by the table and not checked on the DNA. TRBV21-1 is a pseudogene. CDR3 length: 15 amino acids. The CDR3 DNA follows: TGTGCCAGCAGCAACGGGGCTCAGGGGGAAACTGAAGCTTTCTTT. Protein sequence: CASSNGAQGETEAFF.

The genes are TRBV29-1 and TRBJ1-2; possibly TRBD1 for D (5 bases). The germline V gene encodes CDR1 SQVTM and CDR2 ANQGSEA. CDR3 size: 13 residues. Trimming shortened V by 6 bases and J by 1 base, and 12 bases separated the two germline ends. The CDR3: CSVADSFNYGYTF. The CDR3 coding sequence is TGCAGCGTGGCTGACAGTTTTAACTATGGCTACACCTTC.

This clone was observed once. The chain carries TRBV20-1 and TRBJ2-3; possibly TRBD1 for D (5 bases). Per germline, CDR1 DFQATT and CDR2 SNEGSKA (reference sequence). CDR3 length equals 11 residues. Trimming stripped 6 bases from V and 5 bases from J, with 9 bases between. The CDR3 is CSAVQGDTQYF. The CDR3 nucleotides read TGCAGTGCAGTCCAGGGAGATACGCAGTATTTT.

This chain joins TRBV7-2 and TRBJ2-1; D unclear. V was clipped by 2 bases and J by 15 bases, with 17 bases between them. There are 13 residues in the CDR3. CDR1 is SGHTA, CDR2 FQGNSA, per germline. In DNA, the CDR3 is TGTGCCAGCAGCTTATCCCCCCATAAGTTCGGGTTCTTC. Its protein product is CASSLSPHKFGFF.

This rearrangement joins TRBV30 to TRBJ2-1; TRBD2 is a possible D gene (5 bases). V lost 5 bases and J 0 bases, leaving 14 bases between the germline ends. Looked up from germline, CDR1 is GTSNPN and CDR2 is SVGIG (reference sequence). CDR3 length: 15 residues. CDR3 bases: TGTGCCTGGGGTCGGACTTCTAGCTCCTACAATGAGCAGTTCTTC. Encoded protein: CAWGRTSSSYNEQFF.

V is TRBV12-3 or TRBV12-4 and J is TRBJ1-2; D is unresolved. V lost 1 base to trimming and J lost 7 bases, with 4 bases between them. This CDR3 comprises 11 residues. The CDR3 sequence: CASSLGLGYTF. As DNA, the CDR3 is TGTGCCAGCAGTTTAGGTCTTGGCTACACCTTC.

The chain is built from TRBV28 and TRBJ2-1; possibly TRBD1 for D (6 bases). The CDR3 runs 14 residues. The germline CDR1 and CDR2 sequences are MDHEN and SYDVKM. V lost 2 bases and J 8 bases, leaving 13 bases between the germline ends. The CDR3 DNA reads TGTGCCAGCAGTTTAGAGAACAGGGTCGATGAGCAGTTCTTC. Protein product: CASSLENRVDEQFF.

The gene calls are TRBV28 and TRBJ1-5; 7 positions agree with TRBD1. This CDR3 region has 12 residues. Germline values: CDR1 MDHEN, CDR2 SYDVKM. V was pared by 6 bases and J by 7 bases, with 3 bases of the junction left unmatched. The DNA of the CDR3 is TGTGCCAGCAGAGGACAGGTCCAGCCCCAGCATTTT. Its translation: CASRGQVQPQHF.

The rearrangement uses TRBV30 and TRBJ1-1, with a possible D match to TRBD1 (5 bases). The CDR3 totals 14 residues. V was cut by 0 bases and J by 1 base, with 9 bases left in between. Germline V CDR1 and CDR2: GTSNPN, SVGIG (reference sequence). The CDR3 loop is CAWSVHGGNTEAFF. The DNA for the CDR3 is TGTGCCTGGAGTGTACATGGGGGGAACACTGAAGCTTTCTTT. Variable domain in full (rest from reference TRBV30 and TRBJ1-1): SQTIHQWPATLVQPVGSPLSLECTVEGTSNPNLYWYRQAAGRGLQLLFYSVGIGQISSEVPQNLSASRPQDRQFILSSKKLLLSDSGFYLCAWSVHGGNTEAFFGQGTRLTVV.

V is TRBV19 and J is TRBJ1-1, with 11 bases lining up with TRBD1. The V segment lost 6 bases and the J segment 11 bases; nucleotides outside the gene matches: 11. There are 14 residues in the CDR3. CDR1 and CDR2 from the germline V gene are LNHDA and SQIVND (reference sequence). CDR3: CASSRGGQGVNAFF. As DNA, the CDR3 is TGTGCCAGTAGCAGAGGGGGACAGGGGGTAAATGCTTTCTTT.

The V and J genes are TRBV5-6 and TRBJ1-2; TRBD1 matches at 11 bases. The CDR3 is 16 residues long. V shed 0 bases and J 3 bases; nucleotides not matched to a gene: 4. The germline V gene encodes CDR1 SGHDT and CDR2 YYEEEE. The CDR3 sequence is CASSLAGQGDDYGYTF. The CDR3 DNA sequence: TGTGCCAGCAGCTTGGCGGGACAGGGGGATGACTATGGCTACACCTTC.

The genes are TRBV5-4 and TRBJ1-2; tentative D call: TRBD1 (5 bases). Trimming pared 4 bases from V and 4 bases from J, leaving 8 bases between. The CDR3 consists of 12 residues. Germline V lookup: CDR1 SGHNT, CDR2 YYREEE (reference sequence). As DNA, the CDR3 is TGTGCCAGCAGCGAGGGGTCCTATGGCTACACCTTC. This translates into CASSEGSYGYTF.

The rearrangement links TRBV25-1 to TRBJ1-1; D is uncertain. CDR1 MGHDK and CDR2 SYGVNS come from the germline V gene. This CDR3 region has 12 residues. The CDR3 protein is CPWRAERDEAFF. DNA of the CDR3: TGTCCCTGGCGGGCCGAGAGAGATGAAGCTTTCTTT.

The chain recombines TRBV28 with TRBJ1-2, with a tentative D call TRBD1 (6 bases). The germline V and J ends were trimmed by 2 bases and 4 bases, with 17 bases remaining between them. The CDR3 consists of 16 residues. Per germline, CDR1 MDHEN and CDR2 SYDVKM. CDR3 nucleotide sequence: TGTGCCAGCAGTTTAGGGGGGCGCGGAGGAAGCTATGGCTACACCTTC. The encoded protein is CASSLGGRGGSYGYTF.

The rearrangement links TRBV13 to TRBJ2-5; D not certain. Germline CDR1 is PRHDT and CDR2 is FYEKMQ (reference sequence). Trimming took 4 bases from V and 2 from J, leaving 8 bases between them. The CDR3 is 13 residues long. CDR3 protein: CASSSDIQETQYF. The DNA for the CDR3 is TGTGCCAGCAGCTCAGACATACAAGAGACCCAGTACTTC. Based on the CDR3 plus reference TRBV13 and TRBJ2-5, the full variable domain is AAGVIQSPRHLIKEKRETATLKCYPIPRHDTVYWYQQGPGQDPQFLISFYEKMQSDKGSIPDRFSAQQFSDYHSELNMSSLELGDSALYFCASSSDIQETQYFGPGTRLLVL.

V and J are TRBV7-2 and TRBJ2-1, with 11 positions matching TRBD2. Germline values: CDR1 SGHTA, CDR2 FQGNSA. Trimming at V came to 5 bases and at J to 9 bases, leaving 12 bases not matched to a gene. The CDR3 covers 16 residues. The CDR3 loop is CASSQSGTSGSREQFF. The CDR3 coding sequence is TGTGCCAGCAGCCAGTCCGGGACTAGCGGCTCCCGTGAGCAGTTCTTC.

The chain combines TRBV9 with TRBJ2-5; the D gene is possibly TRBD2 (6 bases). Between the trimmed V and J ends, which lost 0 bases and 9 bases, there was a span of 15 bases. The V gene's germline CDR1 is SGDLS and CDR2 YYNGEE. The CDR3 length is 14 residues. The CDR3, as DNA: TGTGCCAGCAGCGTAGCGGAGGGTTTGGAGTCCCAGTACTTC. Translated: CASSVAEGLESQYF.

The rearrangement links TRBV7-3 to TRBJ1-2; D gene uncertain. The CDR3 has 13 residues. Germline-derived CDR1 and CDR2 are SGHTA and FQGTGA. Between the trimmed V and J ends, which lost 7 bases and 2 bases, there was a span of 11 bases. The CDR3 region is CASNPGVNYGYTF. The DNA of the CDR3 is TGTGCCAGCAACCCCGGGGTCAACTATGGCTACACCTTC.

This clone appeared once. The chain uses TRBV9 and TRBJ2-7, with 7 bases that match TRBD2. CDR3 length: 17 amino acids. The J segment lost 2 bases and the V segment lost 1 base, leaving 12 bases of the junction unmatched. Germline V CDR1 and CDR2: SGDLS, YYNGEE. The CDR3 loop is CASSVRGTTRGPYEQYF. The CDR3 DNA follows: TGTGCCAGCAGCGTAAGAGGGACTACGCGGGGTCCCTACGAGCAGTACTTC.

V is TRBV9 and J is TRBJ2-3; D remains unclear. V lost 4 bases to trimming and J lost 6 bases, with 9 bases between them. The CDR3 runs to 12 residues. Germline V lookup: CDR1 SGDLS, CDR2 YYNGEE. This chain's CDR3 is CASSLGMDTQYF. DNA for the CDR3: TGTGCCAGCAGCCTGGGGATGGATACGCAGTATTTT.